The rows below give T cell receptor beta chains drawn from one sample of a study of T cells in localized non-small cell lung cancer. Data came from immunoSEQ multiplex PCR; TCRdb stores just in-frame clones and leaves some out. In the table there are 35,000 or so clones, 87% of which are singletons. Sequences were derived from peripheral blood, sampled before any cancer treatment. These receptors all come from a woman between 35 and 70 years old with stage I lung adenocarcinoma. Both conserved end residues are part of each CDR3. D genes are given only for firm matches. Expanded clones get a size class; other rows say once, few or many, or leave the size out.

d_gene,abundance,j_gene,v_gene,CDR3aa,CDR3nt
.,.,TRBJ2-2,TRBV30,CAWCTGAGELFF,TGTGCCTGGTGTACGGGTGCCGGGGAGCTGTTTTTT
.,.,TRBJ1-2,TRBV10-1,CASGDLGGYTF,TGCGCCAGCGGGGATCTCGGTGGCTACACCTTC
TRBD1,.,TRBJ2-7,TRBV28,CASSWTGFSYEQYF,TGTGCCAGCAGTTGGACAGGGTTCTCCTACGAGCAGTACTTC
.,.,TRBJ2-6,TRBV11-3,CASRGGANVLTF,TGTGCCAGCAGAGGAGGGGCCAACGTCCTGACTTTC
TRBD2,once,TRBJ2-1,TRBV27,CASSFLLAGGVDEQFF,TGTGCCAGCAGTTTCCTACTAGCGGGGGGGGTGGATGAGCAGTTCTTC
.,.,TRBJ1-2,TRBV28,CASSFVALNYGYTF,TGTGCCAGCAGTTTTGTGGCTTTAAACTATGGCTACACCTTC
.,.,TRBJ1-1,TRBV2,CASSTSRGGTEAFF,TGTGCCAGCAGTACATCAAGGGGGGGGACTGAAGCTTTCTTT
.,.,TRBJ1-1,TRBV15,CATSPRPADTAFF,TGTGCCACCAGCCCTCGGCCAGCCGATACCGCTTTCTTT
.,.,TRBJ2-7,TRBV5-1,CASSGGLFGDSYEQYF,TGCGCCAGCAGCGGGGGCCTCTTTGGGGACTCCTACGAGCAGTACTTC
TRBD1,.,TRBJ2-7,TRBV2,CASYPGTGLSEQYF,TGTGCCAGCTACCCCGGGACAGGGCTCTCCGAGCAGTACTTC
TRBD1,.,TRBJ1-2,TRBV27,CASSFWGGQGSNYGYTF,TGTGCCAGCAGTTTTTGGGGCGGACAGGGCAGTAACTATGGCTACACCTTC
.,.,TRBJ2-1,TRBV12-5,CASGLGGAVNEQFF,TGTGCTAGTGGTTTAGGGGGGGCGGTCAATGAGCAGTTCTTC
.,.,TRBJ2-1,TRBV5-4,CASSLGIRRGGGNNEQFF,TGTGCCAGCAGCTTGGGCATCCGGCGGGGAGGGGGAAACAATGAGCAGTTCTTC
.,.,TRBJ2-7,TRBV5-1,CASSSYGFGPPYEQYF,TGCGCCAGCAGTTCCTACGGGTTTGGGCCTCCCTACGAGCAGTACTTC
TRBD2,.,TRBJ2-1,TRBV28,CASSVQRGDYNEQFF,TGTGCCAGCAGCGTCCAGCGGGGGGATTACAATGAGCAGTTCTTC
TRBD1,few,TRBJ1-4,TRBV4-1,CASSQDLGRQGGEKLFF,TGCGCCAGCAGCCAAGATCTGGGGCGACAGGGTGGTGAAAAACTGTTTTTT
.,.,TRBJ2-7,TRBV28,CASSLGIATYEQYF,TGTGCCAGCAGTTTGGGGATTGCGACCTACGAGCAGTACTTC
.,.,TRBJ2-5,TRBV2,CASSGKGLPSRGEVQETQYF,TGTGCCAGCAGTGGAAAGGGGCTACCTTCCCGGGGTGAGGTTCAAGAGACCCAGTACTTC
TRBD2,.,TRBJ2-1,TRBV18,CASSLGTSFVNEQFF,TGTGCCAGCTCACTGGGGACTAGTTTTGTTAATGAGCAGTTCTTC
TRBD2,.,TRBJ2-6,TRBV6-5,CASTSGGAGANVLTF,TGTGCCAGCACCTCTGGGGGGGCTGGGGCCAACGTCCTGACTTTC
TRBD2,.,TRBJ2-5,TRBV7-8,CASSPTSGQETQYF,TGTGCCAGCAGCCCCACTAGCGGCCAAGAGACCCAGTACTTC
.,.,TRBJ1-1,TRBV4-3,CASSQDIQALTEAFF,TGCGCCAGCAGCCAAGACATACAGGCCCTAACTGAAGCTTTCTTT
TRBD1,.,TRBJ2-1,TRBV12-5,CASGRRTQGKYNEQFF,TGTGCTAGTGGTCGAAGAACACAGGGGAAGTACAATGAGCAGTTCTTC
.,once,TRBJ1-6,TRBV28,CASSLVEGFEDNSPLHF,TGTGCCAGCAGCCTCGTCGAGGGGTTTGAGGATAATTCACCCCTCCACTTT
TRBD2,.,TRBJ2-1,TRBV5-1,CASSLARGGGADEQFF,TGCGCCAGCAGCTTGGCCAGGGGCGGGGGGGCCGATGAGCAGTTCTTC
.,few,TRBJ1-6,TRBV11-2,CASSVSRPGADNSPLHF,TGTGCCAGCAGCGTGAGCCGGCCGGGGGCGGATAATTCACCCCTCCACTTT
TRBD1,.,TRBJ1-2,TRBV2,CASSQDRVGYTF,TGTGCCAGCAGTCAAGACAGGGTAGGCTACACCTTC
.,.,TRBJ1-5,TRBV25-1,CASSDPAGPQHF,TGTGCCAGCAGTGATCCGGCTGGCCCCCAGCATTTT